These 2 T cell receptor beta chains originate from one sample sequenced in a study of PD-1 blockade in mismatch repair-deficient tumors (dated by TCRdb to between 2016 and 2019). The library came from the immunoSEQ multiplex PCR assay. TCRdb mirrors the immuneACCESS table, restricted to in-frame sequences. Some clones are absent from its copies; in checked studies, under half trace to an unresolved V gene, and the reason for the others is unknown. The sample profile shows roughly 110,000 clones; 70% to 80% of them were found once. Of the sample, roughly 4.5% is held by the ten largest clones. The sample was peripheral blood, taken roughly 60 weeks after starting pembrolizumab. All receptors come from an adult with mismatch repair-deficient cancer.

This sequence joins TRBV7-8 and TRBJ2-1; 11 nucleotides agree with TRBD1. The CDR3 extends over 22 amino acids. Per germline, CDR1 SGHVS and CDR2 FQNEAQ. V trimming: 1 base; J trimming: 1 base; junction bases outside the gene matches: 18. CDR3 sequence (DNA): TGTGCCAGCAGCTTAGTGAGGACAGGGGGCCAATACCTGTCCGGGTCCTACAATGAGCAGTTCTTC. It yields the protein CASSLVRTGGQYLSGSYNEQFF.

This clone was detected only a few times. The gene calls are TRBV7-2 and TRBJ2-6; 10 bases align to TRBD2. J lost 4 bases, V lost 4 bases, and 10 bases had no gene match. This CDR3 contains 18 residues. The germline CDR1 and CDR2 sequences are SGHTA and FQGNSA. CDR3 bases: TGTGCCAGCAGCTCCCCTAGCGGGAGAGGGTCAGGGGCCAACGTCCTGACTTTC. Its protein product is CASSSPSGRGSGANVLTF.